This T cell receptor beta chain was captured by sequencing in a study of T cells in Graves' hyperthyroidism and ophthalmopathy. Overall study results and limits: Classification by a 13 V-J model distinguished ophthalmopathy from stable hyperthyroidism. Blood also held most thyroid clonotypes expanded beyond 0.001.

TCR beta CDR3 region amplification was performed from RNA transcripts. HTBI primers were used for first-round RT-PCR of the TCR CDR3. TCRdb reprocessed the multiplex PCR reads with MiXCR, giving one entry per CDR3 protein. This table holds 370,000 or so distinct CDR3 sequences, approximately 12% found once. With 2 bases clipped from V and 4 bases from J, the junction kept 5 bases outside the gene matches. The CDR3 spans 17 residues. Looked up from germline, CDR1 is SNHLY and CDR2 is FYNNEI. In this sample, this clonotype turned up a few times. No antigen is known for it. It was 8 to 10 ml of fresh peripheral blood that supplied the PBMCs.

The clonotype was recovered from a young man with Graves' hyperthyroidism that later progressed to Graves' ophthalmopathy. Sequencing was done on a sample of blood. V is TRBV2 and J is TRBJ2-2, with 12 bases lining up with TRBD2. CDR3 nucleotides: TGTGCCAGCAGTGAACTAGCGGGGGGGCCGGGCACCGGGGAGCTGTTTTTT. It translates to CASSELAGGPGTGELFF.